This TCR beta chain was sequenced for a study of vaccination effects on CD4 cells after COVID-19. Concerning this clone itself: The antigen is undetermined.

Study conclusions and caveats: Marked clonal contraction was seen in infection- and vaccine-induced clones late after vaccination. Convalescent patients in the study were few, and early post-infection timepoints were absent.

Trimming shortened V by 6 bases and J by 4 bases, and 12 bases separated the two germline ends. This CDR3 has 13 residues. Germline assignment: CDR1 SGHTA and CDR2 FQGTGA. Sequencing was preceded by expansion of antigen-specific CD4+ T cells with viral peptide pools in the ViraFEST assay. Once cultured for roughly nine days, the cells underwent separation to obtain CD4+ T cells. No vaccinee had earlier SARS-CoV-2 infection, and nucleocapsid antibodies were negative. With about 9.8 ug/ml peptides and about 9.2 IU/ml IL-2, a few million PBMC per well were cultured. Half-medium replacement with IL-2 medium occurred on days 3 and 7. The data were produced by immunoSEQ multiplex PCR, yet TCRdb's version contains in-frame clones alone and is incomplete. The sample includes some 65,000 clones, more than 70% of them seen just once.

Sequenced material: CD4+ T cells from PBMCs cultured with HCoV-NL63 spike peptides, taken before COVID-19 vaccination. The rearrangement uses TRBV7-3 and TRBJ1-2; possibly TRBD1 for D (6 bases). The receptor was derived from a human donor who received a COVID-19 vaccine. The CDR3 loop reads CASSSRGGYGYTF. The DNA for the CDR3 is TGTGCCAGCAGTTCCAGAGGGGGCTATGGCTACACCTTC.